Below are 10 T cell receptor beta chains sequenced from a single sample in a study of blood T cell repertoires in COVID-19. The method was immunoSEQ multiplex PCR; TCRdb's version includes in-frame clones alone and lacks a portion of them. The table records roughly 250,000 clones, around nine tenths of them present only once. Sequenced input: peripheral blood. The source of these receptors is a man aged 25 to 40 with acute or convalescent COVID-19.

V gene TRBV21-1 combines with J gene TRBJ1-1; the tabulated D call, TRBD1, remains unverified against the DNA. TRBV21-1 has pseudogene status. This CDR3 comprises 15 residues. CDR3 DNA sequence: TGTGCCAGCAGCACCCCACAGGGGGCAAATACTGAAGCTTTCTTT. It encodes CASSTPQGANTEAFF.

The rearrangement joins TRBV25-1 to TRBJ2-3; TRBD2 matches at 8 bases. V was clipped by 4 bases and J by 3 bases; unmatched bases: 15. This CDR3 is built from 18 residues. In germline, CDR1 is MGHDK, CDR2 SYGVNS. In DNA, the CDR3 is TGTGCCAGCAGTGGGACCCTGGGGAGCGGGGGAATGACAGATACGCAGTATTTT. Residues: CASSGTLGSGGMTDTQYF.

The gene calls are TRBV28 and TRBJ1-5, with D tentatively TRBD1 (5 bases). Germline CDR1 is MDHEN and CDR2 is SYDVKM. The CDR3 contains 16 residues. V was cut by 3 bases and J by 5 bases, with 17 bases left in between. DNA of the CDR3: TGTGCCAGCAGTTTTAGTCAGGGCGGCCGTTATCAGCCCCAGCATTTT. It translates to CASSFSQGGRYQPQHF.

This clone appeared once. This chain links TRBV5-8 with TRBJ2-1, with TRBD2 matching 12 bases. Germline V CDR1 and CDR2: SGHTS, YDEGEE. Trimming cost V 2 bases and J 7 bases; bases outside gene matches: 7. The CDR3 length is 16 residues. CDR3 residues: CASSFLFLAGGNEQFF. Written as DNA, the CDR3 is TGTGCCAGCAGCTTTCTCTTCCTAGCGGGAGGGAATGAGCAGTTCTTC.

The chain couples TRBV12-3 or TRBV12-4 to TRBJ1-5, with 7 bases aligning to TRBD1. This CDR3 is 13 amino acids long. The V and J ends lost 6 bases and 7 bases, in that order; junction bases with no gene match: 6. In nucleotides, the CDR3 is TGTGCCAGCAGGCGACAGGGCGGACAGCCCCAGCATTTT. Residues: CASRRQGGQPQHF.

V and J are TRBV7-9 and TRBJ1-2; TRBD1 aligns across 8 bases. The CDR3 has 15 residues. Germline V gene data show CDR1 as SEHNR and CDR2 as FQNEAQ (reference sequence). Germline trimming cut 2 bases from V and 6 bases from J; bases unmatched to any gene: 8. This chain's CDR3 is CASSLPMTGVNGYTF. The CDR3 DNA is TGTGCCAGCAGCTTACCGATGACAGGGGTTAATGGCTACACCTTC.

This clone was seen more than once but under ten times. This rearrangement joins TRBV13 to TRBJ1-1; D unresolved. Trimming pared 7 bases from V and 1 base from J, leaving 10 bases between. The CDR3 is 13 amino acids. Germline-derived CDR1 and CDR2 are PRHDT and FYEKMQ (reference sequence). CDR3 bases: TGTGCCAGCACCCTTAGCGGGAACACTGAAGCTTTCTTT. As protein: CASTLSGNTEAFF.

This clone was seen once. CDR3 region: CASSGGRPLYNEQFF. CDR3 nucleotide sequence: TGTGCCAGTAGCGGAGGGCGACCGCTCTACAATGAGCAGTTCTTC. This chain links TRBV19 with TRBJ2-1; TRBD2 is a possible D gene (6 bases). CDR3 length: 15 amino acids. Per germline, CDR1 LNHDA and CDR2 SQIVND (reference sequence). Trimming stripped 6 bases from V and 3 bases from J, with 15 bases between.

This chain uses TRBV7-9 with TRBJ2-3; 9 nucleotides line up with TRBD2. Germline V CDR1 and CDR2: SEHNR, FQNEAQ (reference sequence). Trimming cost V 1 base and J 6 bases; bases outside gene matches: 11. The CDR3 extends over 17 amino acids. The CDR3 coding sequence is TGTGCCAGCAGCTTAGGAGGGGCGGGAGGGCCGTTGGATACGCAGTATTTT. This gives the protein CASSLGGAGGPLDTQYF.

The chain combines TRBV11-2 with TRBJ1-4, with D unresolved. Germline V gene lookup returns CDR1 SGHAT and CDR2 FQNNGV. V lost 3 bases, J lost 10 bases, and 9 bases lay in between. This CDR3 region has 12 residues. For the CDR3, the DNA is TGTGCCAGCAGCTTGAGTGCCGGAAAACTGTTTTTT. Translating it yields CASSLSAGKLFF.